This T cell receptor (beta chain) was sequenced during a study of T cells after yellow fever vaccination. About the study: Fractions low in cell number were prepared with SMART-Seq v4 Ultra Low Input. The study, taken as a whole, reports: Overlap between CD4 and CD8 compartments was detected for a small share of clonotypes.

Making TCR cDNA involved 5'RACE template switching, which added UMIs and a universal primer site. MiXCR, applied by TCRdb to the 5' RACE reads, yields one record per CDR3 protein. The sample includes roughly 79,000 distinct CDR3 sequences, more than 5.5% of them seen just once. A word on this clonotype: Its specificity is not known.

The CDR3 runs to 17 residues. CDR1 and CDR2 (germline): LGHDT, YNNKEL (reference sequence). The V end lost 4 bases, the J end lost 10 bases, and 25 bases lay between the germline ends. The clonotype comes from a man between 18 and 29 years old who received the YFV17D yellow fever vaccine. V usage is TRBV3-1 and J usage is TRBJ1-4, with TRBD1 as a possible D gene (5 bases). Specimen: CD8+ T cells sorted from PBMCs, collected 10 to 11 days after the first yellow fever vaccination. The chain's CDR3 is CASSPKNPGQDMGKLFF. The CDR3 DNA sequence: TGTGCCAGCAGCCCCAAGAACCCGGGGCAGGACATGGGAAAACTGTTTTTT.